This T cell receptor beta chain is from a study of blood T cells in healthy people across ages. Study-wide results and caveats: Estimates of total diversity, which came from one million sequenced T cells, were considered to be underestimates. Using unsorted PBMCs precluded a conclusive naive versus antigen-experienced comparison.

This clonotype was detected ten times or more. Its matching antigen is unknown. Extractions gave at least 6 micrograms of total RNA per sample. V shed 2 bases and J shed 2 bases, with 6 bases lying between them. CDR1 is MNHEY and CDR2 is SVGAGI in the germline V gene. There are 13 residues in the CDR3. PCR was performed a second time for about 6 to 12 cycles using a sample-barcoded 5' primer and a J-beta primer mix. Every cDNA was tagged by a template-switch adaptor with 12 random nucleotides. TCRdb reprocessed the 5' RACE reads with MiXCR, giving one entry per CDR3 protein. The sample includes just under 900,000 distinct CDR3 sequences, more than 25% of them seen just once.

This rearrangement joins TRBV6-5 to TRBJ2-5, with D possibly being TRBD2 (6 bases). This TCR was sampled from a woman of 80 years or more in good health. The material sequenced was blood. CDR3 sequence: CASSYGRQETQYF. DNA of the CDR3: TGTGCCAGCAGTTACGGGAGGCAAGAGACCCAGTACTTC.